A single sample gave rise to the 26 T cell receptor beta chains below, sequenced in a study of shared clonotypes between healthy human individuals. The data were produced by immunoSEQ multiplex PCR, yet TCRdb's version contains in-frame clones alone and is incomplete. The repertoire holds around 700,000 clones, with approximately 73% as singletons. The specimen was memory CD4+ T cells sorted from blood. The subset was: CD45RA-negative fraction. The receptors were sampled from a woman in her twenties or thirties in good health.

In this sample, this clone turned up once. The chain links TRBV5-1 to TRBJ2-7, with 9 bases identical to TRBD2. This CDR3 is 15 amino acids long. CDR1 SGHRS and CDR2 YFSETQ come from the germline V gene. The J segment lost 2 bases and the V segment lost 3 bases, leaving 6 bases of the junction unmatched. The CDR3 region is CASSSLAGQTYEQYF. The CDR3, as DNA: TGCGCCAGCAGCTCACTAGCGGGTCAAACCTACGAGCAGTACTTC. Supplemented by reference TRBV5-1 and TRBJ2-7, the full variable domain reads KAGVTQTPRYLIKTRGQQVTLSCSPISGHRSVSWYQQTPGQGLQFLFEYFSETQRNKGNFPGRFSGRQFSNSRSEMNVSTLELGDSALYLCASSSLAGQTYEQYFGPGTRLTVT.

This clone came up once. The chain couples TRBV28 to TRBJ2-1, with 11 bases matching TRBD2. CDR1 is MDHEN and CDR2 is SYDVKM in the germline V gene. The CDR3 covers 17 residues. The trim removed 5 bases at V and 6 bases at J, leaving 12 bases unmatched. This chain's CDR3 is CASSPNLGSGRGNEQFF. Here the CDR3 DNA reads TGTGCCAGCAGTCCCAACCTGGGTAGCGGGAGGGGCAATGAGCAGTTCTTC.

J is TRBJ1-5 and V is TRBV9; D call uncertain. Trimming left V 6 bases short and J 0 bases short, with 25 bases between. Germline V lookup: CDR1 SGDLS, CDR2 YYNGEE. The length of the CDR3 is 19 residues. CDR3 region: CASTPGPGSQYDSNQPQHF. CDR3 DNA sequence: TGTGCCAGCACCCCCGGCCCGGGTTCACAGTATGATAGCAATCAGCCCCAGCATTTT.

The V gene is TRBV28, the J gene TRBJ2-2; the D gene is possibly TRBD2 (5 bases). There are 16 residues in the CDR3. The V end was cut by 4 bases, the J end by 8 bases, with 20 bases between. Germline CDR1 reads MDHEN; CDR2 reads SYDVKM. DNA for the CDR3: TGTGCCAGCAGTTCCAGCGGCCTCCCCCTAGGAGGGGAGCTGTTTTTT. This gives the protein CASSSSGLPLGGELFF.

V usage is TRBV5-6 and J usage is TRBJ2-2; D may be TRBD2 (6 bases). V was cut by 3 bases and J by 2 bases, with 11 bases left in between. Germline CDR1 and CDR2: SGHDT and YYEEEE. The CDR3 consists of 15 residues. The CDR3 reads CASSSMRDNTGELFF. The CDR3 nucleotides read TGTGCCAGCAGCTCTATGCGGGACAACACCGGGGAGCTGTTTTTT.

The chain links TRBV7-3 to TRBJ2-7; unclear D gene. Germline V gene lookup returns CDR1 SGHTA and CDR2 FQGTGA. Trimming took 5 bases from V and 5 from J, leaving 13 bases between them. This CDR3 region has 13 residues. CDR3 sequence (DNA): TGTGCCAGCAGCGACCAAGGCGGTGACGAGCAGTACTTC. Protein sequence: CASSDQGGDEQYF.

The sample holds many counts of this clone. The CDR3 nucleotides are TGCGCCAGCAGCTTGGATTACCCGAGCTCCTACGAGCAGTACTTC. Translated, it gives CASSLDYPSSYEQYF. The chain couples TRBV5-1 to TRBJ2-7, with D uncertain. CDR1 and CDR2 (germline): SGHRS, YFSETQ. Trimming pared 0 bases from V and 0 bases from J, leaving 10 bases between. This CDR3 is built from 15 residues.

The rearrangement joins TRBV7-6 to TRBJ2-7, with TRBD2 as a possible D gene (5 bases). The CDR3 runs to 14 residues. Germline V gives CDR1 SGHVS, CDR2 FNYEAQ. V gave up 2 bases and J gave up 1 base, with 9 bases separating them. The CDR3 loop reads CASSLSVASYEQYF. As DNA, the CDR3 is TGTGCCAGCAGCTTATCGGTAGCGTCCTACGAGCAGTACTTC.

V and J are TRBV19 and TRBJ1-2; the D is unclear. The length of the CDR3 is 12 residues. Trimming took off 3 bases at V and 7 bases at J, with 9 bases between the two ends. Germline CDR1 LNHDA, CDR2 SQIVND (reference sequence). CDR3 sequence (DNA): TGTGCCAGTAGTATGGACGCGGGTGGCTACACCTTC. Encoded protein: CASSMDAGGYTF.

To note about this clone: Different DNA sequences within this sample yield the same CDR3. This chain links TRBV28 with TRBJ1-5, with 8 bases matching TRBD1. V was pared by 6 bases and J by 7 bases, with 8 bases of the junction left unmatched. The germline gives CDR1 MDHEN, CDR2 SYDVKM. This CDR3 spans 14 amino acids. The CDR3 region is CASREGQGGQPQHF. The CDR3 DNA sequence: TGTGCCAGCAGAGAAGGACAGGGCGGCCAGCCCCAGCATTTT. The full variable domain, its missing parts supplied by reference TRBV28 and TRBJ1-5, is DVKVTQSSRYLVKRTGEKVFLECVQDMDHENMFWYRQDPGLGLRLIYFSYDVKMKEKGDIPEGYSVSREKKERFSLILESASTNQTSMYLCASREGQGGQPQHFGDGTRLSIL.

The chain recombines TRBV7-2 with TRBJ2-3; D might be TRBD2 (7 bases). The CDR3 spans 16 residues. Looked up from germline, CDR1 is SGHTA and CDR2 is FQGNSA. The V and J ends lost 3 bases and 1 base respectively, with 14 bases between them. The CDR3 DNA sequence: TGTGCCAGCAGCTTCCGGGGGGCCGGCGGCACAGATACGCAGTATTTT. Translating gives CASSFRGAGGTDTQYF.

CDR3 DNA: TGTGCCAGCAGTGAATTAGCGCCTAGCACAGATACGCAGTATTTT. The encoded protein is CASSELAPSTDTQYF. V is TRBV6-1 and J is TRBJ2-3, with D possibly being TRBD2 (5 bases). Trimming cost V 2 bases and J 0 bases, with 9 bases left between them. Germline V gene sequence: CDR1 MNHNS, CDR2 SASEGT. The CDR3 is 15 amino acids.

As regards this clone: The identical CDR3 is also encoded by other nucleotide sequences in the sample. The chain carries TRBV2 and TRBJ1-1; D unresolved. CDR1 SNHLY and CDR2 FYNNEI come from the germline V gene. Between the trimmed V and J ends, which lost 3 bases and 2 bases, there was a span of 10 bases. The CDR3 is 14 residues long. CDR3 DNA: TGTGCCAGCAGTGAGTTACACCTTAACACTGAAGCTTTCTTT. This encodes CASSELHLNTEAFF.

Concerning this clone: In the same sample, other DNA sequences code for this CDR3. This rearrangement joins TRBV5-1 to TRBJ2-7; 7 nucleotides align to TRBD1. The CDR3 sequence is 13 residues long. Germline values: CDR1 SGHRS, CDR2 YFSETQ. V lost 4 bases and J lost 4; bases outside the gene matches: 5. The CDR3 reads CASSTGTVYEQYF. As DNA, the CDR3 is TGCGCCAGCAGCACCGGGACAGTATACGAGCAGTACTTC.

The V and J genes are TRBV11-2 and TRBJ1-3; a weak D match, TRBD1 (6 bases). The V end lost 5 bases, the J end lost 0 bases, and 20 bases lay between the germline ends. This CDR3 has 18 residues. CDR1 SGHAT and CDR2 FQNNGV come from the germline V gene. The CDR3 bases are TGTGCCAGCAGCCTCTCAGAGGGACACCAACACTCTGGAAACACCATATATTTT. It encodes CASSLSEGHQHSGNTIYF.

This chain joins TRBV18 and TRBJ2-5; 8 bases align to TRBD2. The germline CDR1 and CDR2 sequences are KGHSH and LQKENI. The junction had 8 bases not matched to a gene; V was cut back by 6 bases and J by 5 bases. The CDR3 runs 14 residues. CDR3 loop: CASSFSGTGETQYF. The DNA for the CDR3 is TGTGCCAGCTCGTTTAGCGGGACGGGGGAGACCCAGTACTTC.

CDR3 residues: CASSHTTKGTVETQYF. Written as DNA, the CDR3 is TGTGCCAGCAGCCATACTACCAAGGGGACGGTAGAGACCCAGTACTTC. This chain joins TRBV11-2 and TRBJ2-5, with D perhaps matching TRBD1 or TRBD2 (5 bases each). Germline V gene data show CDR1 as SGHAT and CDR2 as FQNNGV. V lost 5 bases and J lost 4, with 20 bases in between. CDR3 length: 16 amino acids.

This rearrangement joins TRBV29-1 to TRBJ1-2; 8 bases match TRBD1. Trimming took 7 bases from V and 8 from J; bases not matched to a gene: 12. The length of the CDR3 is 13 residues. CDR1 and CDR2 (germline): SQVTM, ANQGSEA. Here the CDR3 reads CSGASGQGRGYTF. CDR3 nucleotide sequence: TGCAGCGGTGCCTCCGGACAGGGAAGAGGCTACACCTTC. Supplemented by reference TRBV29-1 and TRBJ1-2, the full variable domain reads SAVISQKPSRDICQRGTSLTIQCQVDSQVTMMFWYRQQPGQSLTLIATANQGSEATYESGFVIDKFPISRPNLTFSTLTVSNMSPEDSSIYLCSGASGQGRGYTFGSGTRLTVV.

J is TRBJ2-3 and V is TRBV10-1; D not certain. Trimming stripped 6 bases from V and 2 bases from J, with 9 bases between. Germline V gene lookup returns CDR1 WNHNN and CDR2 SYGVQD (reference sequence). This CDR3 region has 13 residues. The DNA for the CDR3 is TGCGCCAGCAGGTCCAGTCACACAGATACGCAGTATTTT. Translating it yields CASRSSHTDTQYF.

The CDR3 sequence: CASSSGTGKADTQYF. For the CDR3, the DNA is TGTGCCAGCAGCTCTGGGACAGGCAAGGCAGATACGCAGTATTTT. This chain joins TRBV11-2 and TRBJ2-3, with 8 bases lining up with TRBD1. V dropped 4 bases and J dropped 4; count of bases not matched to a gene: 7. The CDR3 has 15 residues. CDR1 is SGHAT, CDR2 FQNNGV, per germline.

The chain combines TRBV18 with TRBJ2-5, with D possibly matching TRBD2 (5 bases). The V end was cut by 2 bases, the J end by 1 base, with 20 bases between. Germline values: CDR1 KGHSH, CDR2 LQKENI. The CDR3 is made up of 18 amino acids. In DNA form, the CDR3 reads TGTGCCAGCTCACCATCGTCCAGCGGCCGGGCCCCCCAAGAGACCCAGTACTTC. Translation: CASSPSSSGRAPQETQYF.

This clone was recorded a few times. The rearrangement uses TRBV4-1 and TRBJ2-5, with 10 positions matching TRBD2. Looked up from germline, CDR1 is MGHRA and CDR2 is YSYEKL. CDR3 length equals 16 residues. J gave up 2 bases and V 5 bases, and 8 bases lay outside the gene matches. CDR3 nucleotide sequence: TGCGCCAGCAGCAGGGAAGCGGGAGGGCGACAAGAGACCCAGTACTTC. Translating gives CASSREAGGRQETQYF.

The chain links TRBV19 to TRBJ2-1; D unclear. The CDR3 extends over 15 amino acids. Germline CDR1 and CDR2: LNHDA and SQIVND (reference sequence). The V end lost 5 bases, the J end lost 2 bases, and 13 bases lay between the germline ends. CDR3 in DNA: TGTGCCAGTAGTGACCGGGTCCCTACCTACAATGAGCAGTTCTTC. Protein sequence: CASSDRVPTYNEQFF.

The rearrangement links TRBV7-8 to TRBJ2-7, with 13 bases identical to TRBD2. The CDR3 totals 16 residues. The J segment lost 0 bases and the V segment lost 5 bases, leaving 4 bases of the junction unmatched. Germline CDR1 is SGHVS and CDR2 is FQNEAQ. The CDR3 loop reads CASSPRTSGSSYEQYF. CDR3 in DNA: TGTGCCAGCAGCCCTAGGACTAGCGGGAGCTCCTACGAGCAGTACTTC.

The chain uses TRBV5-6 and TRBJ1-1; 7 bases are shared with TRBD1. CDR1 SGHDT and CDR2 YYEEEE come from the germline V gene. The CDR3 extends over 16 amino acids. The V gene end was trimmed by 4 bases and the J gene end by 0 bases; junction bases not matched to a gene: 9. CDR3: CASSRTGDHMNTEAFF. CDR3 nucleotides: TGTGCCAGCAGCCGGACAGGAGATCATATGAACACTGAAGCTTTCTTT.

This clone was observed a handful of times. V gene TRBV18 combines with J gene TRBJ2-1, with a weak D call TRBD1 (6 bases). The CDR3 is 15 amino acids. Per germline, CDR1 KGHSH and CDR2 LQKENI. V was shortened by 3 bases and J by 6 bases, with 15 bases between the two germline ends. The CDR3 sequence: CASSPTGRGSNEQFF. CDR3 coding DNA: TGTGCCAGCTCACCGACAGGCCGCGGGTCCAATGAGCAGTTCTTC.